This TCR beta chain was captured by sequencing in a study of OX40 agonist ivuxolimab in advanced cancers. Study results and caveats: Both blood CD4+ and CD8+ T cells showed clonal growth by week 6 at 0.1 to 3.0 mg/kg. Expanded clones belonging to CD8+ T cells outnumbered, on average, those of CD4+.

This clone appeared a single time. The antigen is not known. Method: immunoSEQ multiplex PCR; TCRdb's copy keeps in-frame clones and lacks some. The sample has some 30,000 clones, roughly 86% seen once. Enrollment shut out patients with autoimmune disease history or systemic immunosuppression. Sampled blood was obtained at baseline, cycle 4 day 1, and cycle 7 day 1. The source of this sequence is an adult with an advanced solid tumor such as melanoma, head and neck, liver or kidney cancer. Sequences were derived from CD4+ or CD8+ T cells sorted from blood, sampled in a trial of the OX40 agonist ivuxolimab.

This CDR3 reads CASSKDRGGADTQYF. CDR3 nucleotides: TGTGCCAGCAGCAAGGACAGGGGAGGCGCAGATACGCAGTATTTT. The chain joins TRBV7-2 to TRBJ2-3, with 9 nucleotides matching TRBD1. This CDR3 is built from 15 residues. Germline V gene sequence: CDR1 SGHTA, CDR2 FQGNSA. Trimming at V came to 5 bases and at J to 4 bases, leaving 7 bases not matched to a gene.